Sequencing of this TCR beta chain was carried out in a study of blood T cells in healthy people across ages. Combining a sample-barcoded 5' primer with a J-beta primer mix, a second PCR ran for roughly 6 to 12 cycles. Every sample gave at least 2.5 million paired-end reads containing CDR3. TCRdb reprocessed the 5' RACE reads with MiXCR, giving one entry per CDR3 protein. The table records hundreds of thousands of distinct CDR3 sequences, around 46% of them present only once. From germline, CDR1 is SEHNR and CDR2 FQNEAQ (reference sequence). The CDR3 is 16 amino acids. V lost 1 base and J lost 5; bases outside the gene matches: 5. Remarks on this clonotype: What it binds is not known.

The study's findings and limits: Per-million-T-cell TCR beta diversity fell roughly linearly with age. Estimates of total diversity, which came from one million sequenced T cells, were considered to be underestimates.

The clonotype comes from a man aged 25-45 years in good health. This sequence joins TRBV7-9 and TRBJ2-1; 10 nucleotides align to TRBD1. Sequencing was done on a sample of blood. The CDR3, as DNA: TGTGCCAGCAGCTTAGGGGACAGGGGATTTCACAATGAGCAGTTCTTC. Encoded protein: CASSLGDRGFHNEQFF.